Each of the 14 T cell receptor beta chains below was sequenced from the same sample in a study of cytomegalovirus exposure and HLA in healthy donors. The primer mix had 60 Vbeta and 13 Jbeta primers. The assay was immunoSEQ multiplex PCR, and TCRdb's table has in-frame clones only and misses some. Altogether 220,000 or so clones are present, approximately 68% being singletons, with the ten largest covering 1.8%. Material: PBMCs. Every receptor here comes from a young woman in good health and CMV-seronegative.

This CDR3 is CASSQVQGGMEPQHF. The CDR3 coding sequence is TGCGCCAGCAGCCAAGTACAGGGAGGGATGGAGCCCCAGCATTTT. The V gene is TRBV4-1, the J gene TRBJ1-5, with D perhaps matching TRBD1 (6 bases). The CDR3 runs 15 residues. Looked up from germline, CDR1 is MGHRA and CDR2 is YSYEKL. Deletions cut 1 base from V and 8 bases from J, with 15 bases between.

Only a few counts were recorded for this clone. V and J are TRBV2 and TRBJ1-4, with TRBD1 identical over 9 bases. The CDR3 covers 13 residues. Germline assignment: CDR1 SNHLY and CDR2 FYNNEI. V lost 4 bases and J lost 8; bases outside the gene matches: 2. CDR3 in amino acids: CASSGQGGEKLFF. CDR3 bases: TGTGCCAGCAGTGGACAGGGGGGCGAAAAACTGTTTTTT.

The CDR3 coding sequence is TGTGCCAGCAGCCGGACTAGCGGGGGTATCCATGAGCAGTTCTTC. Translated, it gives CASSRTSGGIHEQFF. The chain carries TRBV7-3 and TRBJ2-1; 13 bases are shared with TRBD2. V shed 5 bases and J 8 bases; nucleotides not matched to a gene: 6. This CDR3 contains 15 residues. The germline gives CDR1 SGHTA, CDR2 FQGTGA.

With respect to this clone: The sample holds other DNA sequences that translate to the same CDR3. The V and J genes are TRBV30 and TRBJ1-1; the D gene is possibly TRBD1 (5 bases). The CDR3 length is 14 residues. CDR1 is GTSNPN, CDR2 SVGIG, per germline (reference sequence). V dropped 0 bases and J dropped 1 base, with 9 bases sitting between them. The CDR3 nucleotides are TGTGCCTGGAGTGTAGGTAGGGGGAACACTGAAGCTTTCTTT. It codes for CAWSVGRGNTEAFF. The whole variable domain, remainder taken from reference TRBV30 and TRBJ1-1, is SQTIHQWPATLVQPVGSPLSLECTVEGTSNPNLYWYRQAAGRGLQLLFYSVGIGQISSEVPQNLSASRPQDRQFILSSKKLLLSDSGFYLCAWSVGRGNTEAFFGQGTRLTVV.

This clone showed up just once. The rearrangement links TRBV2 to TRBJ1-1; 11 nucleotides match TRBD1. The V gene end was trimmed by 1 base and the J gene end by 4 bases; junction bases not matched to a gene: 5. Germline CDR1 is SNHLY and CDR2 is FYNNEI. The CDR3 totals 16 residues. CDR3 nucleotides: TGTGCCAGCAGTGAAGGGACAGGGGGCGCGATCACTGAAGCTTTCTTT. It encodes CASSEGTGGAITEAFF.

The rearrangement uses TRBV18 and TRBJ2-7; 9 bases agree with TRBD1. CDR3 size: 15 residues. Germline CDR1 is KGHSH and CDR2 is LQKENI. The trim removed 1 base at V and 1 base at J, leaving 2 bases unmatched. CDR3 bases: TGTGCCAGCTCACCACTAGGGACAGGGTCCTACGAGCAGTACTTC. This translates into CASSPLGTGSYEQYF.

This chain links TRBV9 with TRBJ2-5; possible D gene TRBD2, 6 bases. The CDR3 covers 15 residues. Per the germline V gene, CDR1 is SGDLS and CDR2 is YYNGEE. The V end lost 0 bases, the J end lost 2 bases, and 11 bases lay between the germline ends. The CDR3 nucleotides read TGTGCCAGCAGCGTAGATGGGGACTCTCAAGAGACCCAGTACTTC. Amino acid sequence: CASSVDGDSQETQYF.

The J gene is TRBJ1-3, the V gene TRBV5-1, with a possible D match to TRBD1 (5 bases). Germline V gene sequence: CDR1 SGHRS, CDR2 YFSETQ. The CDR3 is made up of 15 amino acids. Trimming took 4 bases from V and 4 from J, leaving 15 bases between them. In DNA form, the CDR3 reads TGCGCCAGCAGCCCGGACGGTAGGGGCGGAAACACCATATATTTT. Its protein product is CASSPDGRGGNTIYF.

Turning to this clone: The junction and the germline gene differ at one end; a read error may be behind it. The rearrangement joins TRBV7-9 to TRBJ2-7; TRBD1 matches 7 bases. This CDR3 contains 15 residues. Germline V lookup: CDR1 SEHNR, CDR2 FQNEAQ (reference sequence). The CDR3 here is CSSSLKGQYSYEQYF. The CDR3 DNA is TGTTCCAGCAGCTTAAAGGGACAGTACTCCTACGAGCAGTACTTC.

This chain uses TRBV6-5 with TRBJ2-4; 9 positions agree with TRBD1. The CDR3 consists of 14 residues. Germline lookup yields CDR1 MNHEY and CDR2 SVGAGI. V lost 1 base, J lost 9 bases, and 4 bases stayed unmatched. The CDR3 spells CASSYLQGAGIQYF. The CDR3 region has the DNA TGTGCCAGCAGTTACTTACAGGGGGCGGGCATTCAGTACTTC.

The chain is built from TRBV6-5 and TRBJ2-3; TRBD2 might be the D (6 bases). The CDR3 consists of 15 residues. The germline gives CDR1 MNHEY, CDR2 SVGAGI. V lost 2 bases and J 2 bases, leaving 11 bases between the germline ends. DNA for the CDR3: TGTGCCAGCAGTTACCTCGGGGGATCCACAGATACGCAGTATTTT. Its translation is CASSYLGGSTDTQYF.

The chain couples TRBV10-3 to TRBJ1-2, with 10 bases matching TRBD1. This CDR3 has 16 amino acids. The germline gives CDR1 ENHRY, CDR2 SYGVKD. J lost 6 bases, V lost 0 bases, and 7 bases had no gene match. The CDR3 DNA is TGTGCCATCAGTGAGTCGACAGGGGGCCAAAGGAATGGCTACACCTTC. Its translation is CAISESTGGQRNGYTF.

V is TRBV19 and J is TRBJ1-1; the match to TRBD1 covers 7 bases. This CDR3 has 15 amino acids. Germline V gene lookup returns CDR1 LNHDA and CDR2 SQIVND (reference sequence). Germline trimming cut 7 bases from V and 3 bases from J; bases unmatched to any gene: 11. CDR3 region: CASKAGGLGDTEAFF. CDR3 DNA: TGTGCCAGTAAGGCAGGGGGGCTTGGGGACACTGAAGCTTTCTTT. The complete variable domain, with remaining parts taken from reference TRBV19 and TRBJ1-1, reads DGGITQSPKYLFRKEGQNVTLSCEQNLNHDAMYWYRQDPGQGLRLIYYSQIVNDFQKGDIAEGYSVSREKKESFPLTVTSAQKNPTAFYLCASKAGGLGDTEAFFGQGTRLTVV.

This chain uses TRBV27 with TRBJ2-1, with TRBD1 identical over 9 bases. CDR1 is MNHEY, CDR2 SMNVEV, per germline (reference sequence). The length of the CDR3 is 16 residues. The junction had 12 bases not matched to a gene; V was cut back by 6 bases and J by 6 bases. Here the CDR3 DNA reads TGTGCCAGCAGCGCCACGGCGGGGACAGGGTTCAATGAGCAGTTCTTC. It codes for CASSATAGTGFNEQFF.